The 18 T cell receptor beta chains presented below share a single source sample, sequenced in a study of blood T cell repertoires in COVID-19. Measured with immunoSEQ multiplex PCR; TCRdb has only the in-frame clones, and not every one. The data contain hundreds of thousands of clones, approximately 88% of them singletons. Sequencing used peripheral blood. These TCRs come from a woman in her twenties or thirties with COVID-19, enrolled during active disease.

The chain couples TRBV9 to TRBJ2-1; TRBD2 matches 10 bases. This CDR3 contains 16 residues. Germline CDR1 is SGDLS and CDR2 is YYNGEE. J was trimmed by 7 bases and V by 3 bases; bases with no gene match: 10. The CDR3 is CASSARAGGTWNEQFF. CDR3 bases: TGTGCCAGCAGCGCCCGAGCGGGAGGGACTTGGAATGAGCAGTTCTTC.

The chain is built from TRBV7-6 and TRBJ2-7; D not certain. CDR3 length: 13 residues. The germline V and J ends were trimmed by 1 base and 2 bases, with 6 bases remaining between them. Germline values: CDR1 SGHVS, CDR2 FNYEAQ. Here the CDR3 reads CASSLEAPYEQYF. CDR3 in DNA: TGTGCCAGCAGCTTAGAAGCCCCCTACGAGCAGTACTTC.

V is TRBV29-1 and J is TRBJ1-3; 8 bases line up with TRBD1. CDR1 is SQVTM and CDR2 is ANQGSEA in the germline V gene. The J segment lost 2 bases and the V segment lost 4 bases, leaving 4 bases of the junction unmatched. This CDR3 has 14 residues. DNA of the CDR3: TGCAGCGTTGCGCAGGGGGCCACTGGAAACACCATATATTTT. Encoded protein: CSVAQGATGNTIYF.

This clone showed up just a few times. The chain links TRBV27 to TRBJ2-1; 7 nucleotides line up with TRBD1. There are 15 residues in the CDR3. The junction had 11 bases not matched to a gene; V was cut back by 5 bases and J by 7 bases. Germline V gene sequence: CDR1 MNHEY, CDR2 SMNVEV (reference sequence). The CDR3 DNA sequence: TGTGCCAGCAGTACAGGGGTGGACGTCCCGAATGAGCAGTTCTTC. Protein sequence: CASSTGVDVPNEQFF.

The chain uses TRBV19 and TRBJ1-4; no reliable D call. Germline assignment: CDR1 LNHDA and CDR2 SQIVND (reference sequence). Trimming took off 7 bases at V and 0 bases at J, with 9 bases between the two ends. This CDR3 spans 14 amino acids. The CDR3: CASISGATNEKLFF. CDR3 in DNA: TGTGCCAGTATCTCCGGAGCAACTAATGAAAAACTGTTTTTT.

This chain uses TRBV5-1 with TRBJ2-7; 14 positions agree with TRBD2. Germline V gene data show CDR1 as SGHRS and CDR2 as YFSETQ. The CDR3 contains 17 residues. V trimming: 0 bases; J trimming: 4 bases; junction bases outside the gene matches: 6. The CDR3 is CASSLAGTSGSKYEQYV. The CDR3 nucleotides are TGCGCCAGCAGCTTGGCCGGGACTAGCGGGAGTAAGTACGAGCAGTACGTC.

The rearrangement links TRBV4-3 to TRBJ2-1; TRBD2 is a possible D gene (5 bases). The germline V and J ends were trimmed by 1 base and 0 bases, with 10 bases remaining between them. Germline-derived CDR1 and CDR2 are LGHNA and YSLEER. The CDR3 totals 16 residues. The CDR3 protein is CASSQVPGSSYNEQFF. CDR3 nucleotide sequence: TGCGCCAGCAGCCAAGTTCCGGGGAGCTCCTACAATGAGCAGTTCTTC.

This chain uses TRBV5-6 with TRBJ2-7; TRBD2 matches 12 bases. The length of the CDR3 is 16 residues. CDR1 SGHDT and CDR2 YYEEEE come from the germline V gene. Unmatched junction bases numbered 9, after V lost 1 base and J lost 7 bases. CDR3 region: CASSLSPSGRAEEQYV. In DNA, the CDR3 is TGTGCCAGCAGCTTGAGTCCTAGCGGGAGGGCAGAAGAGCAGTACGTC.

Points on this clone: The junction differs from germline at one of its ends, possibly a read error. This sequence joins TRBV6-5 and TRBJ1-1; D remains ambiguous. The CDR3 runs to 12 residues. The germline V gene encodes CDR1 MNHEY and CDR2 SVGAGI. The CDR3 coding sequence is TGTGCCAGCAGTTCTCCGGGAAAGGCTCCTCTGTTT. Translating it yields CASSSPGKAPLF.

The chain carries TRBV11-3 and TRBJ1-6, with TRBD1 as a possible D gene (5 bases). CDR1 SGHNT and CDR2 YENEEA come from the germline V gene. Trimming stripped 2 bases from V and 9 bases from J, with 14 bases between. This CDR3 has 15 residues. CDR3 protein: CASSLRTAQGSPLHF. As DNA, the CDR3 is TGTGCCAGCAGCTTAAGGACGGCTCAGGGTTCACCCCTCCACTTT.

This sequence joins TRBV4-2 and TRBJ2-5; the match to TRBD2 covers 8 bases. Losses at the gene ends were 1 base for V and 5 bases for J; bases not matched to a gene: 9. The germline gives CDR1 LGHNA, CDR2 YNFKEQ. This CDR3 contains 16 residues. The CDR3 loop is CASSQGGLGARETQYF. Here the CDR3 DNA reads TGTGCCAGCAGCCAAGGGGGACTAGGTGCTCGGGAGACCCAGTACTTC.

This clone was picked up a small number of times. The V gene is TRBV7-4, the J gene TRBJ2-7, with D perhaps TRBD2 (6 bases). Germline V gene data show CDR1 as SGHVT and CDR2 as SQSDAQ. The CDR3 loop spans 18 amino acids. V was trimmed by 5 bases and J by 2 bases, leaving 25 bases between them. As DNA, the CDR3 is TGTGCCAGCAGCGCGGGGCCACATCCTGGGAGGACCCCCTACGAGCAGTACGTC. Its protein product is CASSAGPHPGRTPYEQYV.

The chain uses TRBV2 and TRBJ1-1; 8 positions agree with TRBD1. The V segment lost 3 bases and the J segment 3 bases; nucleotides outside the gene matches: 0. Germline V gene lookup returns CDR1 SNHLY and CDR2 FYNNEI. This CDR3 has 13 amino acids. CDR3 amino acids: CASSETGDTEAFF. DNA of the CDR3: TGTGCCAGCAGTGAGACAGGGGACACTGAAGCTTTCTTT.

CDR3 DNA: TGCGCCAGCAGCCAAGAAGGGGCGAGTGAGCAGTTCTTC. It translates to CASSQEGASEQFF. This sequence joins TRBV4-3 and TRBJ2-1, with D possibly TRBD1 on 5 matching bases. The CDR3 runs 13 residues. Trimming pared 0 bases from V and 9 bases from J, leaving 9 bases between. Germline assignment: CDR1 LGHNA and CDR2 YSLEER.

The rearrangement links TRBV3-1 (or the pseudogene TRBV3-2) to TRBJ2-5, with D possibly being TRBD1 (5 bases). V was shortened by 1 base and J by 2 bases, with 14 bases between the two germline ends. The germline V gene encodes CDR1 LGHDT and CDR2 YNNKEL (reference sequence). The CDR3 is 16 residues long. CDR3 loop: CASSQGQGGKQETQYF. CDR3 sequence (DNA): TGTGCCAGCAGCCAAGGGCAGGGTGGAAAGCAAGAGACCCAGTACTTC.

The CDR3 is CASSPYTGGTIYF. The CDR3 bases are TGTGCCAGCAGCCCGTATACGGGGGGTACCATATATTTT. This chain links TRBV3-1 (or the pseudogene TRBV3-2) with TRBJ1-3; possible D gene TRBD1, 5 bases. Trimming shortened V by 4 bases and J by 10 bases, and 14 bases separated the two germline ends. CDR1 and CDR2 from the germline V gene are LGHDT and YNNKEL (reference sequence). The CDR3 has 13 residues.

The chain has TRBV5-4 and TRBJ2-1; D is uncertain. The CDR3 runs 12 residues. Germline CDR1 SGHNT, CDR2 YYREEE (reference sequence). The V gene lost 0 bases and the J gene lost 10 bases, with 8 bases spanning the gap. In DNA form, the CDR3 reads TGTGCCAGCAGCTTGGCGGAGCTGGAGCAGTTCTTC. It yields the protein CASSLAELEQFF.

The CDR3: CASSVQAVSGYTF. As DNA, the CDR3 is TGTGCCAGCAGCGTACAGGCAGTGAGTGGCTACACCTTC. The rearrangement uses TRBV7-2 and TRBJ1-2; perhaps TRBD1 as D (5 bases). There are 13 residues in the CDR3. From germline, CDR1 is SGHTA and CDR2 FQGNSA. V lost 5 bases to trimming and J lost 7 bases, with 14 bases between them. Based on the CDR3 plus reference TRBV7-2 and TRBJ1-2, the full variable domain is GAGVSQSPSNKVTEKGKDVELRCDPISGHTALYWYRQSLGQGLEFLIYFQGNSAPDKSGLPSDRFSAERTGGSVSTLTIQRTQQEDSAVYLCASSVQAVSGYTFGSGTRLTVV.